The 11 T cell receptor beta chains presented below share a single source sample, sequenced in a study of shared clonotypes between healthy human individuals. Only in-frame clones appear in the TCRdb table, and some are missing; sequencing was by immunoSEQ multiplex PCR. The sample shows approximately 1.5 million clones, 98% of them seen only once. Material for sequencing was naive CD4+ T cells sorted from blood. Subset reported: CD45RA+ positively selected. These receptors originate from a man aged 30-40 years in good health.

This clone was seen only once. The chain combines TRBV28 with TRBJ1-4; unclear D gene. V was pared by 8 bases and J by 7 bases, with 11 bases between. Per the germline V gene, CDR1 is MDHEN and CDR2 is SYDVKM. The CDR3 sequence is 12 residues long. CDR3 in amino acids: CASGRSGEKLFF. The DNA for the CDR3 is TGTGCCAGCGGAAGATCAGGTGAAAAACTGTTTTTT.

V is TRBV5-1 and J is TRBJ2-2; the match to TRBD2 covers 11 bases. The germline V gene encodes CDR1 SGHRS and CDR2 YFSETQ. This CDR3 comprises 17 residues. After removal of 0 bases from V and 5 bases from J, the junction contained 6 bases not matched to a gene. CDR3 loop: CASSLATSGRGTGELFF. The CDR3 nucleotides are TGCGCCAGCAGCTTGGCCACTAGCGGGAGAGGAACCGGGGAGCTGTTTTTT.

V usage is TRBV18 and J usage is TRBJ2-5; weak D call: TRBD1 (6 bases). This CDR3 is built from 16 residues. Trimming took 3 bases from V and 4 from J, leaving 18 bases between them. CDR1 and CDR2 (germline): KGHSH, LQKENI. The CDR3 region has the DNA TGTGCCAGCTCACCGGCAACAGGGCTTGGGACAGAGACCCAGTACTTC. The encoded protein is CASSPATGLGTETQYF.

The chain recombines TRBV14 with TRBJ2-3; 7 bases match TRBD1. The CDR3 extends over 15 amino acids. After removal of 3 bases from V and 3 bases from J, the junction contained 6 bases not matched to a gene. Germline lookup yields CDR1 SGHDN and CDR2 FVKESK. CDR3 coding DNA: TGTGCCAGCAGCCAGCGGCGGACAGGAACAGATACGCAGTATTTT. Translated, it gives CASSQRRTGTDTQYF.

The J gene is TRBJ1-5, the V gene TRBV18, with no clear D. V lost 6 bases, J lost 0 bases, and 12 bases lay in between. The CDR3 is 15 amino acids. The germline V gene encodes CDR1 KGHSH and CDR2 LQKENI. Written as DNA, the CDR3 is TGTGCCAGCTCGTTTTCAATAGCTAGCAATCAGCCCCAGCATTTT. Its protein is CASSFSIASNQPQHF.

This chain links TRBV7-9 with TRBJ1-2, with TRBD1 matching 9 bases. V was pared by 5 bases and J by 1 base, with 8 bases of the junction left unmatched. Germline V gene sequence: CDR1 SEHNR, CDR2 FQNEAQ (reference sequence). The CDR3 loop spans 16 amino acids. This chain's CDR3 is CASSLDRGGLNYGYTF. The CDR3 nucleotides read TGTGCCAGCAGCCTGGACAGGGGCGGCCTTAACTATGGCTACACCTTC.

V usage is TRBV2 and J usage is TRBJ2-3; 7 positions match TRBD1. The CDR3 has 15 amino acids. In germline, CDR1 is SNHLY, CDR2 FYNNEI. The V gene end was trimmed by 5 bases and the J gene end by 0 bases; junction bases not matched to a gene: 5. CDR3 DNA: TGTGCCAGCAGTTCCGGGACAGCTAGCACAGATACGCAGTATTTT. It is translated as CASSSGTASTDTQYF.

This chain joins TRBV2 and TRBJ2-7, with 8 bases fitting TRBD1. CDR3 length equals 14 residues. Germline-derived CDR1 and CDR2 are SNHLY and FYNNEI. The V segment lost 6 bases and the J segment 2 bases; nucleotides outside the gene matches: 6. CDR3 coding DNA: TGTGCCAGCAGCGCGGGACAGGTAACCTACGAGCAGTACTTC. Protein sequence: CASSAGQVTYEQYF. The full variable domain, in which reference TRBV2 and TRBJ2-7 provide the parts outside the CDR3, is EPEVTQTPSHQVTQMGQEVILRCVPISNHLYFYWYRQILGQKVEFLVSFYNNEISEKSEIFDDQFSVERPDGSNFTLKIRSTKLEDSAMYFCASSAGQVTYEQYFGPGTRLTVT.

The CDR3 DNA is TGCGCCAGCAGCGTTCAGGCGGGCTATGGCTACACCTTC. It translates to CASSVQAGYGYTF. This rearrangement joins TRBV5-1 to TRBJ1-2, with D uncertain. The germline CDR1 and CDR2 sequences are SGHRS and YFSETQ. V was cut by 4 bases and J by 4 bases, with 11 bases left in between. This CDR3 is built from 13 residues.

The CDR3 reads CASSLDLNGYTF. The CDR3 region has the DNA TGTGCCAGCAGCTTAGACTTGAATGGCTACACCTTC. The chain uses TRBV11-2 and TRBJ1-2; no definite D call. Deletions cut 0 bases from V and 6 bases from J, with 5 bases between. This CDR3 contains 12 residues. The germline CDR1 and CDR2 sequences are SGHAT and FQNNGV.

V and J are TRBV28 and TRBJ2-5; possible D gene TRBD1, 7 bases. V was cut by 6 bases and J by 1 base, with 12 bases left in between. The V gene's germline CDR1 is MDHEN and CDR2 SYDVKM. The CDR3 extends over 14 amino acids. CDR3 sequence (DNA): TGTGCCAGCAGCCAGGGGGGTAGCCAAGAGACCCAGTACTTC. Amino acids: CASSQGGSQETQYF.